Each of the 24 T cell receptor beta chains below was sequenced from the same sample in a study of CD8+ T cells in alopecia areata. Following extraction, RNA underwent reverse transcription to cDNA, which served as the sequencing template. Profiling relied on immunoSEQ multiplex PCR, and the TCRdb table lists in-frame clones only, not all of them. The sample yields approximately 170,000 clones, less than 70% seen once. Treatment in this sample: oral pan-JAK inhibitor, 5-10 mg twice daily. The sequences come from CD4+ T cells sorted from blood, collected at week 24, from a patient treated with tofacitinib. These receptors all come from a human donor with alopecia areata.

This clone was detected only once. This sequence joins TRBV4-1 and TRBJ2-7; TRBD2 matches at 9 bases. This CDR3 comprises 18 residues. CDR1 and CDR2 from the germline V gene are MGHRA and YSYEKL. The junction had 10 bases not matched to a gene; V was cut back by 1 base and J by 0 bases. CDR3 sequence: CASSQVLLAGEISYEQYF. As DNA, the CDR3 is TGCGCCAGCAGCCAAGTCCTTTTAGCGGGGGAGATCTCCTACGAGCAGTACTTC.

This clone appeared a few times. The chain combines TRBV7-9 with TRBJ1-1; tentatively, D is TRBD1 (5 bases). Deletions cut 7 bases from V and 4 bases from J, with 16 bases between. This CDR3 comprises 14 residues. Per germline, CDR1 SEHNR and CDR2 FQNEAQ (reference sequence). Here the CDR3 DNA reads TGTGCCAGCAACCCGGGGCAGGGACCCACTGAAGCTTTCTTT. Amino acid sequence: CASNPGQGPTEAFF.

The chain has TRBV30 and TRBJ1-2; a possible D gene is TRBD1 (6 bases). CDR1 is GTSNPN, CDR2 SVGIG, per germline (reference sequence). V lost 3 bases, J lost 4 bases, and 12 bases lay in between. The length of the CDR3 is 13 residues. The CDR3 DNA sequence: TGTGCCTGGAGAGATGGGGGGGCCTATGGCTACACCTTC. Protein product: CAWRDGGAYGYTF.

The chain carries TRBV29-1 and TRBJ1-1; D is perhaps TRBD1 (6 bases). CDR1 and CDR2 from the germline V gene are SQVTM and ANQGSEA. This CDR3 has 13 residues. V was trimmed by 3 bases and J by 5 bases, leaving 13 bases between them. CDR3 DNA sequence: TGCAGCGTTGACCTTAAGGGGGGGACTGAAGCTTTCTTT. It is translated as CSVDLKGGTEAFF.

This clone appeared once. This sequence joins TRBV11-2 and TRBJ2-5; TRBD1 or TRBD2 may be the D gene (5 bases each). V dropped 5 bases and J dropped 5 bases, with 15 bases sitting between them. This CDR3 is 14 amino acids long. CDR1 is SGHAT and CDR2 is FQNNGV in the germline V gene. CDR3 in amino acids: CASSTWGEGETQYF. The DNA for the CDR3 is TGTGCCAGCAGCACCTGGGGTGAGGGGGAGACCCAGTACTTC.

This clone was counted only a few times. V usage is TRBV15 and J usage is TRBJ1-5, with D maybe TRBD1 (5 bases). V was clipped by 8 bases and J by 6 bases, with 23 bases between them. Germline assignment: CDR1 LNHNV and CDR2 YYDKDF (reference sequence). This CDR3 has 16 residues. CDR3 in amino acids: CATSTLPSGGSQPQHF. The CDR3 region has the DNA TGTGCCACCTCTACCCTACCCAGCGGGGGGAGTCAGCCCCAGCATTTT.

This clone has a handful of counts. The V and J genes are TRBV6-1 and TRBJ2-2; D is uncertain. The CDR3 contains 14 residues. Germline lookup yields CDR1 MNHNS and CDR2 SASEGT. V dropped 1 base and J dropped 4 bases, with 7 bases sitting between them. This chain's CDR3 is CASSEGWGTGELFF. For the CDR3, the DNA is TGTGCCAGCAGTGAAGGGTGGGGCACCGGGGAGCTGTTTTTT.

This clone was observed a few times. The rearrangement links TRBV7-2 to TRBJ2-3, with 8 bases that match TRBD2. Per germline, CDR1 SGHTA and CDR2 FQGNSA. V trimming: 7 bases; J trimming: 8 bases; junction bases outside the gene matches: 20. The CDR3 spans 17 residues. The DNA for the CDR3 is TGTGCCAGCACCCCCCGGAAGAATAGCGGGGTAGGGGGTACGCAGTATTTT. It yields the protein CASTPRKNSGVGGTQYF.

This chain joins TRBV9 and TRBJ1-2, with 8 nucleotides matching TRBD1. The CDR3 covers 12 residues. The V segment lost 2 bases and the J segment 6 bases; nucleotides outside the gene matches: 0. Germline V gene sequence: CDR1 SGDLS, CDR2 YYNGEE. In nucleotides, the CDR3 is TGTGCCAGCAGCGTGACAGGGGATGGCTACACCTTC. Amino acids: CASSVTGDGYTF.

CDR3 sequence (DNA): TGCGCCAGCAGCCAAGCGGGCAGGGGAGGAGCAGGCACAGATACGCAGTATTTT. Translated, it gives CASSQAGRGGAGTDTQYF. This chain connects TRBV4-1 to TRBJ2-3; either TRBD1 or TRBD2 may fit D (6 bases each). From germline, CDR1 is MGHRA and CDR2 YSYEKL. The V end was cut by 1 base, the J end by 1 base, with 18 bases between. CDR3 size: 18 residues.

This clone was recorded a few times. CDR3 DNA: TGTGCCAGCCAGGACAGTCCTACCATACGTAATTCACCCCTCCACTTT. Its translation is CASQDSPTIRNSPLHF. The rearrangement links TRBV7-2 to TRBJ1-6, with D perhaps TRBD1 (6 bases). V gave up 8 bases and J gave up 6 bases, with 20 bases separating them. Per the germline V gene, CDR1 is SGHTA and CDR2 is FQGNSA. The CDR3 is made up of 16 amino acids.

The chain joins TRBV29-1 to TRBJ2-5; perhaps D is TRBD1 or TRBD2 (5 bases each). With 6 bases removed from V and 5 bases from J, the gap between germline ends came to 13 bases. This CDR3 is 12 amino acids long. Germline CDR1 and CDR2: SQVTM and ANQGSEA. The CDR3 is CSVGPSGETQYF. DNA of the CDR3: TGCAGCGTGGGACCCTCCGGGGAGACCCAGTACTTC.

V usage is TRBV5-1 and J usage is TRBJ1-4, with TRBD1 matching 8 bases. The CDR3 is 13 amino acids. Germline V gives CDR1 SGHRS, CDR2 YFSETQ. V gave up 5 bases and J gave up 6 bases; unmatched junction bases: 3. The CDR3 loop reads CASRQGDYEKLFF. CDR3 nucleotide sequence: TGCGCCAGCAGACAGGGGGATTATGAAAAACTGTTTTTT.

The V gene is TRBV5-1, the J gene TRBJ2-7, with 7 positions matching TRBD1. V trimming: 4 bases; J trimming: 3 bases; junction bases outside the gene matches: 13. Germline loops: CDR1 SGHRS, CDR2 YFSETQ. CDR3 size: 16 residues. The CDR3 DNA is TGCGCCAGCAGCGCAGGACCATACAGGGGTGGCTACGAGCAGTACTTC. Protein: CASSAGPYRGGYEQYF.

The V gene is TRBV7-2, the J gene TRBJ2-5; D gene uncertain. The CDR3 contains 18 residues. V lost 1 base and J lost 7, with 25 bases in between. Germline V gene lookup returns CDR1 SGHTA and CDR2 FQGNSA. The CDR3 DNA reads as TGTGCCAGCAGCTTAGTCGAGGTTGGGGTATTCCAAGAGTGGACCCAGTACTTC. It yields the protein CASSLVEVGVFQEWTQYF. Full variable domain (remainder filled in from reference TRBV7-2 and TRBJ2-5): GAGVSQSPSNKVTEKGKDVELRCDPISGHTALYWYRQSLGQGLEFLIYFQGNSAPDKSGLPSDRFSAERTGGSVSTLTIQRTQQEDSAVYLCASSLVEVGVFQEWTQYFGPGTRLLVL.

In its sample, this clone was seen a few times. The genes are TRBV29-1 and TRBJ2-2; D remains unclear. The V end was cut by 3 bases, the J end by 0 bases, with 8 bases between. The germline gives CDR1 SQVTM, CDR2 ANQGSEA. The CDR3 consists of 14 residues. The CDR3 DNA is TGCAGCGTTGATGTGTCGGCGAACACCGGGGAGCTGTTTTTT. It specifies CSVDVSANTGELFF.

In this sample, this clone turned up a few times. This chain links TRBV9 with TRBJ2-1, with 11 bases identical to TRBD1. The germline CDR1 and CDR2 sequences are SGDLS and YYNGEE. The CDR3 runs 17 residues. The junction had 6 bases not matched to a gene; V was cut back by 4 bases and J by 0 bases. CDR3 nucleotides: TGTGCCAGCAGCCTAGGCGGACAGGGGGCCTCCTACAATGAGCAGTTCTTC. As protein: CASSLGGQGASYNEQFF. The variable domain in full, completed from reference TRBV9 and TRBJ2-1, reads DSGVTQTPKHLITATGQRVTLRCSPRSGDLSVYWYQQSLDQGLQFLIQYYNGEERAKGNILERFSAQQFPDLHSELNLSSLELGDSALYFCASSLGGQGASYNEQFFGPGTRLTVL.

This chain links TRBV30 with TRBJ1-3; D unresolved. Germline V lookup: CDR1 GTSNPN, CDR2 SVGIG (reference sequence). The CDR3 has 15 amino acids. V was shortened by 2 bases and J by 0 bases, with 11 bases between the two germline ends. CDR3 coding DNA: TGTGCCTGGAGTTTAAGGGCTGGCTCTGGAAACACCATATATTTT. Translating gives CAWSLRAGSGNTIYF.

The CDR3 loop is CAIAAGRDYGYTF. The CDR3 DNA sequence: TGTGCCATCGCCGCAGGGCGGGACTATGGCTACACCTTC. This chain links TRBV10-3 with TRBJ1-2, with a weak D call TRBD1 (5 bases). The germline V gene encodes CDR1 ENHRY and CDR2 SYGVKD. The CDR3 spans 13 residues. Trimming left V 8 bases short and J 3 bases short, with 13 bases between.

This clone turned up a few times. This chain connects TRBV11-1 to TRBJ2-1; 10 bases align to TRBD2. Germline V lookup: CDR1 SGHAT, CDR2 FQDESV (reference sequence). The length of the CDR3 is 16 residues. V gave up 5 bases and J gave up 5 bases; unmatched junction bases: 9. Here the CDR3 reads CASSPRGSGGNNEQFF. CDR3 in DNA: TGTGCCAGCAGCCCCAGGGGTAGCGGGGGGAACAATGAGCAGTTCTTC.

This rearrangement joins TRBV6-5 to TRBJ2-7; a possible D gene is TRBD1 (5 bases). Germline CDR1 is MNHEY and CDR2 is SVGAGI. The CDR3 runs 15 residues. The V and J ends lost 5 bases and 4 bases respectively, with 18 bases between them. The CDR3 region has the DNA TGTGCCAGCAGTCGCTCCCGAGTGGGGCTTTACGAGCAGTACTTC. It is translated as CASSRSRVGLYEQYF.

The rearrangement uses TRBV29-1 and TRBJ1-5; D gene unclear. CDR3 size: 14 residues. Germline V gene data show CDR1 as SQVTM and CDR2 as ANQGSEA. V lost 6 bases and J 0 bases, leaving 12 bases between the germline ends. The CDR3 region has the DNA TGCAGCGTCACATGGACGGCTAGCAATCAGCCCCAGCATTTT. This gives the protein CSVTWTASNQPQHF.

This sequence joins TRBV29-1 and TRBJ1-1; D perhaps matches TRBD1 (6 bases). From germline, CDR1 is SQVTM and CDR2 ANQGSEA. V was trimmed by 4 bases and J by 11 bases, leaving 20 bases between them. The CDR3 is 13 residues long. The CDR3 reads CSVVEDRRKFAFF. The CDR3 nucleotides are TGCAGCGTTGTTGAAGACAGGCGGAAGTTTGCTTTCTTT.

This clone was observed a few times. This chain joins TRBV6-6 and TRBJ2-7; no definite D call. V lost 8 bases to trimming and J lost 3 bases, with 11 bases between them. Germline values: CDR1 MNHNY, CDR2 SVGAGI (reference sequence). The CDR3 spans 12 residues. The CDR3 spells CASSPKVYEQYF. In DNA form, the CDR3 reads TGTGCCAGCTCCCCGAAGGTCTACGAGCAGTACTTC.